This T cell receptor beta chain came from a study of CD8 T cells in ankylosing spondylitis. From the 5' RACE reads, TCRdb called clonotypes with MiXCR, one entry per CDR3 protein. The table records approximately 350,000 distinct CDR3 sequences, about 15% of them present only once. The germline gives CDR1 SEHNR, CDR2 FQNEAQ (reference sequence). This CDR3 region has 14 residues. Trimming took off 4 bases at V and 3 bases at J, with 13 bases between the two ends. This receptor was identified in a male donor with ankylosing spondylitis or in good health (not recorded which). This chain joins TRBV7-9 and TRBJ2-7, with D possibly matching TRBD2 (6 bases). Source material: blood, either unsorted or a sorted T cell fraction (not recorded which). The CDR3 nucleotides read TGTGCCAGCAGCTCACCCCCGGGGGTCTACGAGCAGTACTTC. Translating gives CASSSPPGVYEQYF.